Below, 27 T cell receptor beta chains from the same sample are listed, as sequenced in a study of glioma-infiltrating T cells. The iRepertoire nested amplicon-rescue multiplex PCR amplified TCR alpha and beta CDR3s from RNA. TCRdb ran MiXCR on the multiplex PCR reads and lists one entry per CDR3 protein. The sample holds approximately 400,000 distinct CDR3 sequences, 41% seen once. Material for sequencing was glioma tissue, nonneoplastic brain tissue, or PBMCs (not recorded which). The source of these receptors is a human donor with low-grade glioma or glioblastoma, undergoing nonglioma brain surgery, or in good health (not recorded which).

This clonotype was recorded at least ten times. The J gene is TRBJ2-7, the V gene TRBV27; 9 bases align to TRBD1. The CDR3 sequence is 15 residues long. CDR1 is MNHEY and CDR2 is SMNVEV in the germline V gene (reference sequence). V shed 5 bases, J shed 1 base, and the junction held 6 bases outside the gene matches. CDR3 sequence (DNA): TGTGCCAGCAGTCTAACCGGGACAGGGTCCTACGAGCAGTACTTC. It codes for CASSLTGTGSYEQYF.

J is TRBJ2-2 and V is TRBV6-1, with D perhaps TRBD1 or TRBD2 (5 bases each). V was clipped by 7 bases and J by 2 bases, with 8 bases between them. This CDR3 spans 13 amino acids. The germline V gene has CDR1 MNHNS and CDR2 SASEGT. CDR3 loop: CASKGTNTGELFF. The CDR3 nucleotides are TGTGCCAGCAAGGGGACCAACACCGGGGAGCTGTTTTTT.

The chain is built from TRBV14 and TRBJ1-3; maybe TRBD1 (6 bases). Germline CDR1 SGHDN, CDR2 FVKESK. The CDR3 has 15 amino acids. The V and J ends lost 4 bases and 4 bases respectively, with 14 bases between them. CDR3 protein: CASSPFTGSGNTIYF. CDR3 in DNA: TGTGCCAGCAGCCCATTTACAGGGTCCGGAAACACCATATATTTT. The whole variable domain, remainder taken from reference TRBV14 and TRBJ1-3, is EAGVTQFPSHSVIEKGQTVTLRCDPISGHDNLYWYRRVMGKEIKFLLHFVKESKQDESGMPNNRFLAERTGGTYSTLKVQPAELEDSGVYFCASSPFTGSGNTIYFGEGSWLTVV.

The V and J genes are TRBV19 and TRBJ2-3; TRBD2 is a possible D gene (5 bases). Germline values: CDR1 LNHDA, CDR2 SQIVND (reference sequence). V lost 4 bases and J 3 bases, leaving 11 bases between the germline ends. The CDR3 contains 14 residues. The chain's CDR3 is CASSNRGRTDTQYF. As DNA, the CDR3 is TGTGCCAGTAGTAATCGGGGAAGAACAGATACGCAGTATTTT.

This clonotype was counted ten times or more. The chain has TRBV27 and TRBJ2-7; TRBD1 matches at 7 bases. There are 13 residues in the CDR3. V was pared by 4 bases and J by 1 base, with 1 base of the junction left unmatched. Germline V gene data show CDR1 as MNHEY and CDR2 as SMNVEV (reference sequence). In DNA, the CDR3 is TGTGCCAGCAGTTGGGACAGTTCCTACGAGCAGTACTTC. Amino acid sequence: CASSWDSSYEQYF.

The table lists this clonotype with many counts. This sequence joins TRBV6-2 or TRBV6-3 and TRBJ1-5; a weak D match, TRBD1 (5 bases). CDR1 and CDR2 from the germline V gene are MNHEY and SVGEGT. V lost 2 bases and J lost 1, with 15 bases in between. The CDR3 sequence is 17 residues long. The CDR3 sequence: CASSYARRGISNQPQHF. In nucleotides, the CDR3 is TGTGCCAGCAGTTACGCCCGTAGGGGAATCAGCAATCAGCCCCAGCATTTT.

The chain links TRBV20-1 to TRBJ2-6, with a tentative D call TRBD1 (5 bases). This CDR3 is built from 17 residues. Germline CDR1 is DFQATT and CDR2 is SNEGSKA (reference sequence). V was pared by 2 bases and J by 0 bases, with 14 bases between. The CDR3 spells CSARSTGWDSGANVLTF. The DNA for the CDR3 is TGCAGTGCTAGATCTACAGGTTGGGACTCTGGGGCCAACGTCCTGACTTTC.

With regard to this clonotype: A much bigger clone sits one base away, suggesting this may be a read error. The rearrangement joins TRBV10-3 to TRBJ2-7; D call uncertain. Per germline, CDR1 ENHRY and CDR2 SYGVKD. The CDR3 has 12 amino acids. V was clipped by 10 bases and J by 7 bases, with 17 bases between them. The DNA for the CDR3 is TGTGCCAGCAGGATCCCCTTGGTGGAGCAGTACTTC. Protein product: CASRIPLVEQYF.

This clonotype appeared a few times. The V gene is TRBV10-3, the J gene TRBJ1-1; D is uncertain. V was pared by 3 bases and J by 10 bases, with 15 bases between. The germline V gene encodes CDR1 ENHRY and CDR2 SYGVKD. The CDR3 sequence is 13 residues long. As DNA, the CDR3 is TGTGCCATCAGTGATCTCCCGAGCATCGGAGCTTTCTTT. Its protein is CAISDLPSIGAFF.

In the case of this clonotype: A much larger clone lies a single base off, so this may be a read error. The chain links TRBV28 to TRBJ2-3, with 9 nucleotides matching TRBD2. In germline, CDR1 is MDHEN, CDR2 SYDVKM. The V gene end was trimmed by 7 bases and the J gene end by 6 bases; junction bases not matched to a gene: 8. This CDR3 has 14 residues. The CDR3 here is CASKIAGDSDTQYF. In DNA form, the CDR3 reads TGTGCCAGCAAAATAGCGGGAGACTCCGATACGCAGTATTTT.

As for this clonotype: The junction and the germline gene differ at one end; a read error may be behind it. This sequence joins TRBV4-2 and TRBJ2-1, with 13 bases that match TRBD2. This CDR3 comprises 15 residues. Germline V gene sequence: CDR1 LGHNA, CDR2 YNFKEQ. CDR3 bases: TGTGCCAGCAGCGAGGGACTAGCGGGACACTATGAGCAGCTCTTC. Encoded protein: CASSEGLAGHYEQLF.

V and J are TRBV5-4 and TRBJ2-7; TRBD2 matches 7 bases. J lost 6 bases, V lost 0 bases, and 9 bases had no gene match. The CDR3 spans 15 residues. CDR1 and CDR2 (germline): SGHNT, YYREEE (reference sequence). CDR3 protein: CASSLGAGRAGEQYF. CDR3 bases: TGTGCCAGCAGCTTGGGAGCGGGAAGAGCTGGCGAGCAGTACTTC. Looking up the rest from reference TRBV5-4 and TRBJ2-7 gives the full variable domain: ETGVTQSPTHLIKTRGQQVTLRCSSQSGHNTVSWYQQALGQGPQFIFQYYREEENGRGNFPPRFSGLQFPNYSSELNVNALELDDSALYLCASSLGAGRAGEQYFGPGTRLTVT.

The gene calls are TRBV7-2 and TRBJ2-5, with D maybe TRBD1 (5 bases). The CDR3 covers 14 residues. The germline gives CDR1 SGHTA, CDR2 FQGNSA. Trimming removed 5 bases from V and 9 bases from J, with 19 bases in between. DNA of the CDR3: TGTGCCAGCAGCCCTACAGGTAGCAAGCTGGCCCAGTACTTC. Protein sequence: CASSPTGSKLAQYF.

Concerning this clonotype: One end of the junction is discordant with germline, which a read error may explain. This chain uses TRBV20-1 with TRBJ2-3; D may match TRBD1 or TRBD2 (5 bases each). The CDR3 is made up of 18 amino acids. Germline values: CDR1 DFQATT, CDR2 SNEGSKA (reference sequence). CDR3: CGARPGRPKSRGTDTQYF. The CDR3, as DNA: TGCGGTGCTAGGCCGGGACGCCCAAAGTCCCGGGGCACAGATACGCAGTATTTT.

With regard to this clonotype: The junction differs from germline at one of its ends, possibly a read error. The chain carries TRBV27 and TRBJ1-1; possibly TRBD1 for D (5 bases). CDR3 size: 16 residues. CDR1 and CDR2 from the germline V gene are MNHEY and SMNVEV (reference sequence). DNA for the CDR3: TGTGCCAGCAGTTACACACCCCTGGGGGTGAAAACTGAAGCTTTCTTT. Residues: CASSYTPLGVKTEAFF.

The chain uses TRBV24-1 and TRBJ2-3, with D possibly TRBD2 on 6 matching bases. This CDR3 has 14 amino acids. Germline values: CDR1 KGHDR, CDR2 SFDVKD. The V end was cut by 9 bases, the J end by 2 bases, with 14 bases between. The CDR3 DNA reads TGTGCCACCTCAAAAGGCGGGATCACAGATACGCAGTATTTT. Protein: CATSKGGITDTQYF.

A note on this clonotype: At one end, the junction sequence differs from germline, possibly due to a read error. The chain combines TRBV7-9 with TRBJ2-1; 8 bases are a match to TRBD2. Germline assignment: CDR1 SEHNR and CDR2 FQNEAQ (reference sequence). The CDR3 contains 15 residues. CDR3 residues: CASSLSRGGLGEKFF. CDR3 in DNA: TGTGCCAGCAGCTTATCTCGCGGGGGGCTGGGTGAGAAGTTCTTC.

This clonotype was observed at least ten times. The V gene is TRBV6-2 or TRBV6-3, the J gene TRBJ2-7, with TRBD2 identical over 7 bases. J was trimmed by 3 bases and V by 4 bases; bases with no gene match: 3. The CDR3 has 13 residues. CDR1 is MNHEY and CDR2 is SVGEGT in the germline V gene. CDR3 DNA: TGTGCCAGCAGTTCCAGCGGGAACTACGAGCAGTACTTC. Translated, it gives CASSSSGNYEQYF.

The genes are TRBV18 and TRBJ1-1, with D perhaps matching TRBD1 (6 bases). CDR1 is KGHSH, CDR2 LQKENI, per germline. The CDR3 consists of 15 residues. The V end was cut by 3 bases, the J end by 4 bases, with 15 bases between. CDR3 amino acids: CASSPITGTPTEAFF. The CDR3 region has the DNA TGTGCCAGCTCACCTATCACCGGGACACCCACTGAAGCTTTCTTT. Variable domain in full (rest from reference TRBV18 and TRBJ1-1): NAGVMQNPRHLVRRRGQEARLRCSPMKGHSHVYWYRQLPEEGLKFMVYLQKENIIDESGMPKERFSAEFPKEGPSILRIQQVVRGDSAAYFCASSPITGTPTEAFFGQGTRLTVV.

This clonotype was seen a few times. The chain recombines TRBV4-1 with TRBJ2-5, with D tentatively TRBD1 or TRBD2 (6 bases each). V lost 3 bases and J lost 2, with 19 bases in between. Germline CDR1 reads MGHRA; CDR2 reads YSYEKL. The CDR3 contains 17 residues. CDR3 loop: CASSQQRGVGAQETQYF. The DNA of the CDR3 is TGCGCCAGCAGCCAGCAGAGGGGGGTTGGGGCTCAAGAGACCCAGTACTTC.

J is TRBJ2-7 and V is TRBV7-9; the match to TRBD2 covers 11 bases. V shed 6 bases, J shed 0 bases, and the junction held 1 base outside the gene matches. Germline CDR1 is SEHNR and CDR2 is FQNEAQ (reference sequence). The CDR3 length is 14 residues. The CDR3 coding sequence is TGTGCCAGCAGTAGCGGGAGGGCCTCCTACGAGCAGTACTTC. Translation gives CASSSGRASYEQYF.

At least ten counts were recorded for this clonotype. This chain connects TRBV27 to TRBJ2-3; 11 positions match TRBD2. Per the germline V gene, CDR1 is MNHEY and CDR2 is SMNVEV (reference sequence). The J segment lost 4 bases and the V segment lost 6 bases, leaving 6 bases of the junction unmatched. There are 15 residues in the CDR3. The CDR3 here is CASSLAGGGADTQYF. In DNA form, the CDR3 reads TGTGCCAGCAGCTTAGCGGGAGGGGGAGCAGATACGCAGTATTTT.

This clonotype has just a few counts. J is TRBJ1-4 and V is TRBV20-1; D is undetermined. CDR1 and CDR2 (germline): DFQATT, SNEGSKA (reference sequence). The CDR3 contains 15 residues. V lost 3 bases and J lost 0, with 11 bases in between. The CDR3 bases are TGCAGTGCTAGCACCGCATTTGCAACTAATGAAAAACTGTTTTTT. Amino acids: CSASTAFATNEKLFF.

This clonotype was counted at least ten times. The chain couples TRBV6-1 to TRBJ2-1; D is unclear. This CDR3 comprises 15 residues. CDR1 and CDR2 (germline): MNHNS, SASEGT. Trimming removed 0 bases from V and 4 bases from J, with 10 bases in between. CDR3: CASSEAFVSYNEQFF. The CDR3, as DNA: TGTGCCAGCAGTGAAGCGTTCGTGAGTTACAATGAGCAGTTCTTC.

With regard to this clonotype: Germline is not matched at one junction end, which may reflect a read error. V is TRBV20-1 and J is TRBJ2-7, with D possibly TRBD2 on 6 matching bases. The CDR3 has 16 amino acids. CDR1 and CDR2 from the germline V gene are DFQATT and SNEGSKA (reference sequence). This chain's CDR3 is CSARDRPGRGYYEKYF. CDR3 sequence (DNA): TGCAGTGCTAGAGATCGCCCCGGGAGAGGCTATTACGAGAAGTACTTC.

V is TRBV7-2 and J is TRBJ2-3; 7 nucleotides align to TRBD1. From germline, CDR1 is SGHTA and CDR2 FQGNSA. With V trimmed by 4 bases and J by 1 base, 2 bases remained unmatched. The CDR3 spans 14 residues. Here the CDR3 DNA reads TGTGCCAGCAGCTCCGGGACAGGCACAGATACGCAGTATTTT. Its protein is CASSSGTGTDTQYF.

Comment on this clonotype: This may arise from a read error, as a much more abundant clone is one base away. CDR3 in amino acids: CSANVGRTTYNEQFF. The CDR3 DNA reads as TGCAGTGCTAATGTTGGCAGGACAACCTACAATGAGCAGTTCTTC. This chain joins TRBV20-1 and TRBJ2-1; maybe TRBD1 (5 bases). This CDR3 region has 15 residues. The V end lost 4 bases, the J end lost 2 bases, and 15 bases lay between the germline ends. Germline V gene sequence: CDR1 DFQATT, CDR2 SNEGSKA (reference sequence).